This TCR beta chain came from a study of cytomegalovirus exposure and HLA in healthy donors. Study-wide findings and caveats: A later analysis linked a missense variant in DCLRE1C to the trimming of TCR beta V and J genes. Per a prior analysis, the majority of TCR beta V segments were productive roughly 87% or roughly 30% of the time. Using the classifier, cytomegalovirus status was reportedly diagnosed with high specificity and sensitivity.

The CDR3 consists of 15 residues. Germline V gene lookup returns CDR1 LNHDA and CDR2 SQIVND (reference sequence). Losses at the gene ends were 3 bases for V and 7 bases for J; bases not matched to a gene: 5. In the PCR, 60 Vbeta and 13 Jbeta primers were used. The protocol was immunoSEQ multiplex PCR, while the TCRdb copy is restricted to in-frame clones and leaves out a portion. The profile shows about 180,000 clones, 60% to 80% of them singletons. Concerning this clone itself: Its antigen remains unidentified.

The sequence was obtained from a man aged 40-55 years in good health and CMV-seropositive. Sequencing used PBMCs. This chain links TRBV19 with TRBJ2-1, with 11 bases matching TRBD2. The CDR3 region has the DNA TGTGCCAGTAGTATGGCGACTAGCGGGAAAAATGAGCAGTTCTTC. Protein sequence: CASSMATSGKNEQFF.